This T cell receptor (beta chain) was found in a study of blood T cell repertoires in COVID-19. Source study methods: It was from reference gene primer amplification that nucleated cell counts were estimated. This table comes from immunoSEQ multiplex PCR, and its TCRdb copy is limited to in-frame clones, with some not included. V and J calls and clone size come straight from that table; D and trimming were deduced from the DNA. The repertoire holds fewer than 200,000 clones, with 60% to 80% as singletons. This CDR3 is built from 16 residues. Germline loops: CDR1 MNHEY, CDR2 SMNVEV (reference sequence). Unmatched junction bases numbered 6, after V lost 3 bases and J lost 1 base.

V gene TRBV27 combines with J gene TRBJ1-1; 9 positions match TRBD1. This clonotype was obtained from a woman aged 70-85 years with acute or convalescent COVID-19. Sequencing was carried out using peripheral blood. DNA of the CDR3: TGTGCCAGCAGTTTCGACAGGGGGGTTGCGAACACTGAAGCTTTCTTT. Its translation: CASSFDRGVANTEAFF.